This TCR beta chain was recorded in a study of blood T cell repertoires in COVID-19. Some clones are missing from TCRdb's copy, which holds only in-frame ones; the method was immunoSEQ multiplex PCR. The sample records some 64,000 clones, nearly 90% being singletons. CDR1 is GTSNPN, CDR2 SVGIG, per germline (reference sequence). V was pared by 0 bases and J by 4 bases, with 9 bases between. The CDR3 consists of 14 residues. The sequencing sample was made of peripheral blood. The rearrangement links TRBV30 to TRBJ1-4; no firm D call. The sequence was obtained from a man aged 65 to 85 with acute or convalescent COVID-19. CDR3 sequence (DNA): TGTGCCTGGAGTGTAGGACTGATTAATGAAAAACTGTTTTTT. Translating gives CAWSVGLINEKLFF.